Listed here are 13 T cell receptor beta chains from one sample, sequenced in a study of cytomegalovirus exposure and HLA in healthy donors. The PCR employed 60 Vbeta primers together with 13 Jbeta primers. The repertoire was sequenced with immunoSEQ multiplex PCR; TCRdb's copy has only in-frame clones and lacks some. Listed are more than 95,000 clones; 1% falls within the top ten. Sequencing input: PBMCs. The source is a man younger than 30 in good health and CMV-seronegative.

This rearrangement joins TRBV5-1 to TRBJ2-3; 7 bases are shared with TRBD1. Germline V gene data show CDR1 as SGHRS and CDR2 as YFSETQ. This CDR3 region has 16 residues. V lost 0 bases and J lost 1; bases outside the gene matches: 5. CDR3 nucleotides: TGCGCCAGCAGCTTGGGCAGGGGGTCCCGCACAGATACGCAGTATTTT. It specifies CASSLGRGSRTDTQYF.

The gene calls are TRBV11-3 and TRBJ2-7; perhaps TRBD2 as D (5 bases). The CDR3 totals 15 residues. Germline V gene data show CDR1 as SGHNT and CDR2 as YENEEA. V dropped 5 bases and J dropped 1 base, with 15 bases sitting between them. DNA of the CDR3: TGTGCCAGCAGCCCGAAGGACGGGGATTCCTACGAGCAGTACTTC. It codes for CASSPKDGDSYEQYF. The variable domain in full, with the rest retrieved from reference TRBV11-3 and TRBJ2-7, is EAGVVQSPRYKIIEKKQPVAFWCNPISGHNTLYWYLQNLGQGPELLIRYENEEAVDDSQLPKDRFSAERLKGVDSTLKIQPAELGDSAVYLCASSPKDGDSYEQYFGPGTRLTVT.

The chain uses TRBV30 and TRBJ2-1; D not certain. In germline, CDR1 is GTSNPN, CDR2 SVGIG (reference sequence). The CDR3 spans 13 residues. V lost 3 bases and J lost 5, with 11 bases in between. The CDR3 DNA reads as TGTGCCTGGAGCAGAAACACAAACAATGAGCAGTTCTTC. Translated: CAWSRNTNNEQFF. Combining the CDR3 with reference TRBV30 and TRBJ2-1 gives the whole variable domain SQTIHQWPATLVQPVGSPLSLECTVEGTSNPNLYWYRQAAGRGLQLLFYSVGIGQISSEVPQNLSASRPQDRQFILSSKKLLLSDSGFYLCAWSRNTNNEQFFGPGTRLTVL.

The rearrangement uses TRBV4-2 and TRBJ2-1, with 8 bases aligning to TRBD1. Germline CDR1 reads LGHNA; CDR2 reads YNFKEQ. J was trimmed by 5 bases and V by 1 base; bases with no gene match: 4. This CDR3 has 15 amino acids. CDR3 protein: CASSQAQGQDNEQFF. CDR3 DNA: TGTGCCAGCAGCCAAGCGCAGGGACAGGACAATGAGCAGTTCTTC.

The chain has TRBV9 and TRBJ1-5; the D gene is possibly TRBD1 (5 bases). Deletions cut 0 bases from V and 2 bases from J, with 9 bases between. The CDR3 is made up of 15 amino acids. Germline CDR1 reads SGDLS; CDR2 reads YYNGEE. The CDR3 DNA follows: TGTGCCAGCAGCGTAGGTTTCAGGGGCAATCAGCCCCAGCATTTT. It translates to CASSVGFRGNQPQHF.

J is TRBJ2-1 and V is TRBV7-8; 13 bases fit TRBD2. CDR3 length equals 16 residues. CDR1 is SGHVS, CDR2 FQNEAQ, per germline. Trimming took 5 bases from V and 8 from J; bases not matched to a gene: 9. Written as DNA, the CDR3 is TGTGCCAGCAGCCCTCGGACTAGCGGGAGTTCCGATGAGCAGTTCTTC. It is translated as CASSPRTSGSSDEQFF. Supplemented by reference TRBV7-8 and TRBJ2-1, the full variable domain reads GAGVSQSPRYKVAKRGQDVALRCDPISGHVSLFWYQQALGQGPEFLTYFQNEAQLDKSGLPSDRFFAERPEGSVSTLKIQRTQQEDSAVYLCASSPRTSGSSDEQFFGPGTRLTVL.

The chain couples TRBV7-2 to TRBJ2-2; D possibly corresponds to TRBD2 (5 bases). V was trimmed by 2 bases and J by 4 bases, leaving 11 bases between them. The germline gives CDR1 SGHTA, CDR2 FQGNSA. CDR3 length: 15 amino acids. CDR3 sequence (DNA): TGTGCCAGCAGCTTACGGTTTGAGGGCACCGGGGAGCTGTTTTTT. It specifies CASSLRFEGTGELFF.

The chain carries TRBV28 and TRBJ2-7; 11 bases match TRBD1. The CDR3 sequence is 15 residues long. Per germline, CDR1 MDHEN and CDR2 SYDVKM. V shed 7 bases, J shed 3 bases, and the junction held 8 bases outside the gene matches. CDR3 protein: CASTKTGTGGYEQYF. In DNA form, the CDR3 reads TGTGCCAGCACCAAAACCGGGACAGGGGGCTACGAGCAGTACTTC.

The chain carries TRBV6-5 and TRBJ2-5; 7 bases align to TRBD2. Looked up from germline, CDR1 is MNHEY and CDR2 is SVGAGI. After removal of 8 bases from V and 7 bases from J, the junction contained 13 bases not matched to a gene. The CDR3 contains 14 residues. CDR3 in amino acids: CASGSAGERGTQYF. The CDR3 DNA follows: TGTGCCAGCGGGTCGGCGGGAGAAAGGGGGACCCAGTACTTC.

The genes are TRBV11-3 and TRBJ2-7; 7 nucleotides match TRBD1. CDR3 length: 12 residues. CDR1 is SGHNT, CDR2 YENEEA, per germline. Trimming at V came to 8 bases and at J to 5 bases, leaving 6 bases not matched to a gene. CDR3 bases: TGTGCCAGCGGGAGAGGGGGCCACGAGCAGTACTTC. It codes for CASGRGGHEQYF.

This chain links TRBV10-2 with TRBJ1-5; unclear D gene. The CDR3 has 17 amino acids. Germline values: CDR1 WSHSY, CDR2 SAAADI. The V and J ends lost 4 bases and 4 bases respectively, with 20 bases between them. The CDR3 DNA reads as TGCGCCAGCAGTGGTCAGATCTCAGGAGGACGAAATCAGCCCCAGCATTTT. This codes for CASSGQISGGRNQPQHF.

V is TRBV29-1 and J is TRBJ2-3, with D perhaps TRBD1 (6 bases). Germline CDR1 and CDR2: SQVTM and ANQGSEA. The CDR3 is 13 amino acids. V was shortened by 1 base and J by 5 bases, with 10 bases between the two germline ends. The CDR3 sequence: CSVEGGRKDTQYF. CDR3 in DNA: TGCAGCGTTGAAGGGGGGCGCAAAGATACGCAGTATTTT.

The rearrangement links TRBV5-1 to TRBJ2-7; weak D call: TRBD2 (5 bases). Deletions cut 0 bases from V and 4 bases from J, with 17 bases between. Germline assignment: CDR1 SGHRS and CDR2 YFSETQ. The CDR3 has 16 residues. The CDR3 here is CASSLGRQSKDYEQYF. CDR3 in DNA: TGCGCCAGCAGCTTGGGGAGGCAGAGTAAAGATTACGAGCAGTACTTC.